This TCR beta chain was identified in a study of T cells after yellow fever vaccination. Overall study findings and caveats: Researchers noted that a small share of clonotypes showed up in both CD4 and CD8 compartments.

On this clonotype itself: Antigen: not known.

The CDR3 consists of 14 residues. V was clipped by 4 bases and J by 4 bases; unmatched bases: 4. From germline, CDR1 is SGHRS and CDR2 YFSETQ. By 5'RACE template switching, TCR cDNA was produced, with a universal primer site and UMIs added in the process. In TCRdb, the 5' RACE reads were re-called with MiXCR into one record per CDR3 protein. The data hold about 340,000 distinct CDR3 sequences, with around 3.9% observed a single time. The chain couples TRBV5-1 to TRBJ1-4; TRBD1 agrees at 7 bases. This clonotype originated in a young man who received the YFV17D yellow fever vaccine. Specimen: PBMCs, collected 5 days after the yellow fever booster vaccination. CDR3 protein: CASSHRDSNEKLFF. CDR3 in DNA: TGCGCCAGCAGCCACCGGGACAGTAATGAAAAACTGTTTTTT.